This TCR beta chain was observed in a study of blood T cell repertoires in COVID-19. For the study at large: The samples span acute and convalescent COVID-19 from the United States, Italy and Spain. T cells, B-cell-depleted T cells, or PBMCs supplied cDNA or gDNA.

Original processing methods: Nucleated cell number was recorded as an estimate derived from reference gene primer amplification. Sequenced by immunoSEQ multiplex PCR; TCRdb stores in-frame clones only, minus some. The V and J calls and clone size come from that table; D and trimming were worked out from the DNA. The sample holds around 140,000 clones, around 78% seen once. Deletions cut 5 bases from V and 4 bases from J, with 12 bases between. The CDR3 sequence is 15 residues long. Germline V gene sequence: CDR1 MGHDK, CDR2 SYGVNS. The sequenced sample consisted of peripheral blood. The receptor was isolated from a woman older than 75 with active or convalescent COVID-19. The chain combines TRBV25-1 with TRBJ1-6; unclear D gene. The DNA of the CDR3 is TGTGCCAGCAGTCCCCCGACTGGATATAATTCACCCCTCCACTTT. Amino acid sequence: CASSPPTGYNSPLHF.